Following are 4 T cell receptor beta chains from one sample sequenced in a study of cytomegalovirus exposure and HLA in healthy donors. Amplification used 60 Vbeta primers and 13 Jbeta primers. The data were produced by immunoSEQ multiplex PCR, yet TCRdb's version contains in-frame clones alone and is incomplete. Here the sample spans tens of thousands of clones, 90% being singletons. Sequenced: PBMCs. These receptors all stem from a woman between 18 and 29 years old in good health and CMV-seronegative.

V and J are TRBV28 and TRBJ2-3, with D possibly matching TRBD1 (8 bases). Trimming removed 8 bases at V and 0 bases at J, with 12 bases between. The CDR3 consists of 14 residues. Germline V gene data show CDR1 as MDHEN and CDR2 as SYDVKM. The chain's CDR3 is CASQRDRSTDTQYF. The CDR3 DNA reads TGTGCCAGCCAGCGGGACAGGAGCACAGATACGCAGTATTTT.

The chain's CDR3 is CASSFSRTDTQYF. The CDR3 DNA is TGTGCCAGCAGTTTCTCCCGCACAGATACGCAGTATTTT. The chain employs TRBV27 and TRBJ2-3; no firm D call. The CDR3 loop spans 13 amino acids. V shed 3 bases and J shed 1 base, with 5 bases lying between them. Germline V gene sequence: CDR1 MNHEY, CDR2 SMNVEV (reference sequence).

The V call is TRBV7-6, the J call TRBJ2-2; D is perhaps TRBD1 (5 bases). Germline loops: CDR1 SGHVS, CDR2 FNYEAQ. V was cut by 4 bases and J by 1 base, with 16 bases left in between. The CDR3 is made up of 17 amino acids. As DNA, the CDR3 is TGTGCCAGCAGCTATACCCTCAGGGAAAGGAACACCGGGGAGCTGTTTTTT. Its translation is CASSYTLRERNTGELFF.

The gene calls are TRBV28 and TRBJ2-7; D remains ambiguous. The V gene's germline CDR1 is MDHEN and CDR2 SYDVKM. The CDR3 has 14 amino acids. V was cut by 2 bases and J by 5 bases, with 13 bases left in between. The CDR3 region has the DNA TGTGCCAGCAGTTTAGGTCTACCGGTAGACGAGCAGTACTTC. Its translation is CASSLGLPVDEQYF.